The clone carrying this T cell receptor (beta chain) was recorded a few times. Repertoires were generated with immunoSEQ multiplex PCR, while TCRdb's copy carries only in-frame clones and drops some. The sample records under 250,000 clones, roughly 80% being singletons. The data derive from a study of blood T cell repertoires in COVID-19. Across the whole study: Spain, Italy and the United States supplied samples that represented acute and convalescent COVID-19.

Germline-derived CDR1 and CDR2 are LGHDT and YNNKEL (reference sequence). Trimming stripped 0 bases from V and 7 bases from J, with 13 bases between. The CDR3 extends over 15 amino acids. This TCR came from a woman between 35 and 50 years old with acute COVID-19. Sequencing was done on a sample of PBMCs or T cells enriched from blood (not recorded which). The chain joins TRBV3-1 (or the pseudogene TRBV3-2) to TRBJ2-1; D call uncertain. The CDR3 reads CASSQELLARNEQFF. The CDR3 DNA is TGTGCCAGCAGCCAAGAGCTCTTAGCCCGAAATGAGCAGTTCTTC.